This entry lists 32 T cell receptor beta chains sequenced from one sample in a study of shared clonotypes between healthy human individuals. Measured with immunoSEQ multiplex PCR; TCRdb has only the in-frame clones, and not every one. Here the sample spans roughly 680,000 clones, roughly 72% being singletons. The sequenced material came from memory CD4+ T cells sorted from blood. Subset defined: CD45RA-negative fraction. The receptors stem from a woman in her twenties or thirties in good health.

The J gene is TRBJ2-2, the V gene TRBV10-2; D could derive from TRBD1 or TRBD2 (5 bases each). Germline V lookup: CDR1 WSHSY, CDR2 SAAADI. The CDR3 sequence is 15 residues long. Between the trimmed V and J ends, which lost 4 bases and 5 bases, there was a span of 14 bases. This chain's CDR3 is CASSGWGTATGELFF. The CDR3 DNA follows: TGCGCCAGCAGTGGATGGGGGACGGCTACCGGGGAGCTGTTTTTT.

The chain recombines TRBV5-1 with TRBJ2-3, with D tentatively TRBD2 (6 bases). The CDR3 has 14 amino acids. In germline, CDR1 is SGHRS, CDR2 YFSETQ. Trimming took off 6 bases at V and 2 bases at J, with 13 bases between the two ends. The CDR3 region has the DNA TGCGCCAGCACCAAGGACTATTTCACAGATACGCAGTATTTT. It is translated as CASTKDYFTDTQYF. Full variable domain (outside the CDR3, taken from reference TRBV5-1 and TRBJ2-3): KAGVTQTPRYLIKTRGQQVTLSCSPISGHRSVSWYQQTPGQGLQFLFEYFSETQRNKGNFPGRFSGRQFSNSRSEMNVSTLELGDSALYLCASTKDYFTDTQYFGPGTRLTVL.

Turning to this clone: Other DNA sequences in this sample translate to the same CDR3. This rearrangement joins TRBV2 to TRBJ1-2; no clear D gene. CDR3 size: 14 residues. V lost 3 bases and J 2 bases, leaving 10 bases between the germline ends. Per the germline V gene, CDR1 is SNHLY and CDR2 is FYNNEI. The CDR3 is CASSERGSNYGYTF. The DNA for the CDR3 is TGTGCCAGCAGTGAGCGGGGATCGAACTATGGCTACACCTTC.

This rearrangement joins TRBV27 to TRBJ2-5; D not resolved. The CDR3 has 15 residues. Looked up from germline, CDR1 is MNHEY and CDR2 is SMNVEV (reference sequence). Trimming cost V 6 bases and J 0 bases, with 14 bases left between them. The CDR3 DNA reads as TGTGCCAGCAGCCCTCGTCGAGGTAACCAAGAGACCCAGTACTTC. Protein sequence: CASSPRRGNQETQYF.

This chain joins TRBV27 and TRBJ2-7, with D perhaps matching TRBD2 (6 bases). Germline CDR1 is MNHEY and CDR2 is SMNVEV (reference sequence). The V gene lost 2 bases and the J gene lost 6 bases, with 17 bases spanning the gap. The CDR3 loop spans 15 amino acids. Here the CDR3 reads CASSLGVAAPGEQYF. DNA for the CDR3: TGTGCCAGCAGTTTAGGTGTAGCGGCCCCGGGCGAGCAGTACTTC.

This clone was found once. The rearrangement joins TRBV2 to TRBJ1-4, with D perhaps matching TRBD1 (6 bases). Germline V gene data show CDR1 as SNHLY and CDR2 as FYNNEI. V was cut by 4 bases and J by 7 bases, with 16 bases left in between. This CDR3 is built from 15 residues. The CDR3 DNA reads TGTGCCAGCAGTGCTCTTCTGGGGGGCGGTGAAAAACTGTTTTTT. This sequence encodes CASSALLGGGEKLFF.

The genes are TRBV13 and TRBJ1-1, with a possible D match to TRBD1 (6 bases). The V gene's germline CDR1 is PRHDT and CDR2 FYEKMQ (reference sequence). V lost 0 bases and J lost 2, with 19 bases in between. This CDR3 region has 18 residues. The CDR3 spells CASSLGLYRVSGNTEAFF. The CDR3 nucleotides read TGTGCCAGCAGCTTAGGGCTCTACAGGGTGAGTGGAAACACTGAAGCTTTCTTT.

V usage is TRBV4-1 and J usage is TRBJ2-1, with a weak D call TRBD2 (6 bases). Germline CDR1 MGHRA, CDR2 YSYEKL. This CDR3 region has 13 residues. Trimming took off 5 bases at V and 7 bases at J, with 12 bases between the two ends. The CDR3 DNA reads TGCGCCAGCAGCAAAAGGAGGGTGAATGAGCAGTTCTTC. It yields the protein CASSKRRVNEQFF.

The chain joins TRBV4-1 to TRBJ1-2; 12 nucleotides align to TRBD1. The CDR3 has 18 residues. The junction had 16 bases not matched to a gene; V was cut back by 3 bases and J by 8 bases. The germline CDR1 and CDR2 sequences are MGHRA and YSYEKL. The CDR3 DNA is TGCGCCAGCAGCCAGGCCCAGGACCGGGACAGGGGGCTGGTAGGCTACACCTTC. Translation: CASSQAQDRDRGLVGYTF.

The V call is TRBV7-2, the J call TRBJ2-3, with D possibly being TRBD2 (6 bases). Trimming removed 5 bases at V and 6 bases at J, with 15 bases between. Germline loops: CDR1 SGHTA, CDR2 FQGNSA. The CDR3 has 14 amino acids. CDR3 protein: CASSPGTPVDTQYF. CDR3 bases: TGTGCCAGCAGCCCCGGGACTCCGGTGGATACGCAGTATTTT.

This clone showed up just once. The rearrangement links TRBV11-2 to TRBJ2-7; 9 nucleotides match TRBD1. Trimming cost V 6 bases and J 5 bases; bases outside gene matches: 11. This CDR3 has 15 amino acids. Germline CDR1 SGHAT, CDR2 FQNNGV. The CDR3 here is CASRQTGGSFHEQYF. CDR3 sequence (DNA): TGTGCCAGCAGACAGACAGGGGGAAGCTTCCACGAGCAGTACTTC.

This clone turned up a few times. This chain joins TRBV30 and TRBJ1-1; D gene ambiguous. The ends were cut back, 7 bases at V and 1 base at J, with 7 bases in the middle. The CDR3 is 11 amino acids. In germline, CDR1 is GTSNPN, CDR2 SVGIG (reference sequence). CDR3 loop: CAYRRNTEAFF. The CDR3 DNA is TGTGCCTACAGACGGAACACTGAAGCTTTCTTT.

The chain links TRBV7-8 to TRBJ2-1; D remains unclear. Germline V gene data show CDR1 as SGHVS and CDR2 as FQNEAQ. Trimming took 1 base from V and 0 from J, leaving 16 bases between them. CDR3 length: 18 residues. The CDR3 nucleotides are TGTGCCAGCAGCTTAGGACCGCGCCAGATGAGCTCCTACAATGAGCAGTTCTTC. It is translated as CASSLGPRQMSSYNEQFF.

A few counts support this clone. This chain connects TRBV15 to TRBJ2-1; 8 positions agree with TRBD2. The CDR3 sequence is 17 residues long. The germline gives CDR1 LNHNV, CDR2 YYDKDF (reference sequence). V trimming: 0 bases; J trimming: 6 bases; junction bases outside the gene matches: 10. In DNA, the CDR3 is TGTGCCACCAGCAGAGATAGACCGGGACTAGGAGGCAATGAGCAGTTCTTC. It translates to CATSRDRPGLGGNEQFF.

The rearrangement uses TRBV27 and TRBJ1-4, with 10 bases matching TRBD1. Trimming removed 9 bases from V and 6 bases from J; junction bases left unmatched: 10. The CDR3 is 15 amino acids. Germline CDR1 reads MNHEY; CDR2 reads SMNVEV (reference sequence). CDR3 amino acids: CASRGTGDSYEKLFF. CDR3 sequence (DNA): TGTGCCAGTAGAGGGACAGGGGATAGTTATGAAAAACTGTTTTTT.

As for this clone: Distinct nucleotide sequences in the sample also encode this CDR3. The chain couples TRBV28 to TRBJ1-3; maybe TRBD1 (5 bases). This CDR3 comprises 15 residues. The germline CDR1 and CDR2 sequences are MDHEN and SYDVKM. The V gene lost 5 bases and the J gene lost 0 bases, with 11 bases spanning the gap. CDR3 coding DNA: TGTGCCAGCAGTCTCCTGGGACCCTCTGGAAACACCATATATTTT. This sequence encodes CASSLLGPSGNTIYF.

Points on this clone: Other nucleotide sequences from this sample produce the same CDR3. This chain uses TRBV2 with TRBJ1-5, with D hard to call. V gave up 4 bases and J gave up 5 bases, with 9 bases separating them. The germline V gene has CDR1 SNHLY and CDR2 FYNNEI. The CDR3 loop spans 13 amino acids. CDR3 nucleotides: TGTGCCAGCAGTGCCACAGAGGATCAGCCCCAGCATTTT. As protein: CASSATEDQPQHF.

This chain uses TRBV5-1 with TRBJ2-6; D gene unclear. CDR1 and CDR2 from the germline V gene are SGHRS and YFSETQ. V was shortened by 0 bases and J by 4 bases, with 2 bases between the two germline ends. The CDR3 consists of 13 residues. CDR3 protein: CASSLEGANVLTF. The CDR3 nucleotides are TGCGCCAGCAGCTTGGAGGGGGCCAACGTCCTGACTTTC.

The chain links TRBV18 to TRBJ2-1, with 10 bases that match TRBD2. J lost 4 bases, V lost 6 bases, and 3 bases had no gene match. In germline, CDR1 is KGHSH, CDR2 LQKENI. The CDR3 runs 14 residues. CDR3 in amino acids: CASSRTSGYNEQFF. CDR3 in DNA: TGTGCCAGCTCCAGGACTAGCGGTTACAATGAGCAGTTCTTC.

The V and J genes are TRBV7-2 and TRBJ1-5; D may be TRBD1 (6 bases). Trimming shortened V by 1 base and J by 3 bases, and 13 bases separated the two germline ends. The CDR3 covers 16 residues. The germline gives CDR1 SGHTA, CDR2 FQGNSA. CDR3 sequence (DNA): TGTGCCAGCAGCTTAGGGCAGGGGTACCCCAATCAGCCCCAGCATTTT. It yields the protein CASSLGQGYPNQPQHF.

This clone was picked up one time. The CDR3 reads CASKFGGSLPQHF. The CDR3 bases are TGTGCCAGCAAATTCGGGGGGAGTCTGCCCCAGCATTTT. The chain has TRBV6-1 and TRBJ1-5; D may be TRBD1 (5 bases). This CDR3 is 13 amino acids long. Germline-derived CDR1 and CDR2 are MNHNS and SASEGT. V dropped 7 bases and J dropped 9 bases, with 16 bases sitting between them.

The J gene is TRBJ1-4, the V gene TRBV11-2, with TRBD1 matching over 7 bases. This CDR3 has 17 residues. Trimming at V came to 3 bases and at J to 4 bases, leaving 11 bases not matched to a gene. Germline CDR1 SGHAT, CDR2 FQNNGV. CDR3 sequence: CASSLRRGTALNEKLFF. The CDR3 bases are TGTGCCAGCAGCTTGAGAAGGGGGACAGCTCTTAATGAAAAACTGTTTTTT. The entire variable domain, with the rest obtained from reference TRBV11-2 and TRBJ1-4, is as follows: EAGVAQSPRYKIIEKRQSVAFWCNPISGHATLYWYQQILGQGPKLLIQFQNNGVVDDSQLPKDRFSAERLKGVDSTLKIQPAKLEDSAVYLCASSLRRGTALNEKLFFGSGTQLSVL.

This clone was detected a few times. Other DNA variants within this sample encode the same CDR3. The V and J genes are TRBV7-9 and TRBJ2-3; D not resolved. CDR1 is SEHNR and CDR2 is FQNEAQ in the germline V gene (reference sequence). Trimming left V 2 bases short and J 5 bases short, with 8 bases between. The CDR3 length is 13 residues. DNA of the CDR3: TGTGCCAGCAGCTTAACCGTTGGAGATACGCAGTATTTT. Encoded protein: CASSLTVGDTQYF.

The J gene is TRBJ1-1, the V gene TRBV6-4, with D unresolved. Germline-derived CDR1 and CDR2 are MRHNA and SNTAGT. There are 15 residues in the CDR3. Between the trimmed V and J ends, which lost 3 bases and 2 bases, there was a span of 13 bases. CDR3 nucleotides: TGTGCCAGCAGTGAGCGGGCCGCTCCAAACACTGAAGCTTTCTTT. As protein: CASSERAAPNTEAFF.

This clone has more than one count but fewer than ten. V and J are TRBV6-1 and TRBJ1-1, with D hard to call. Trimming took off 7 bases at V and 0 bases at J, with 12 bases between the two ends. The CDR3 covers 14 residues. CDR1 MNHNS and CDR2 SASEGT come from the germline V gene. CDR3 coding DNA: TGTGCCAGCATGCAGCCCGGGATGAACACTGAAGCTTTCTTT. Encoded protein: CASMQPGMNTEAFF.

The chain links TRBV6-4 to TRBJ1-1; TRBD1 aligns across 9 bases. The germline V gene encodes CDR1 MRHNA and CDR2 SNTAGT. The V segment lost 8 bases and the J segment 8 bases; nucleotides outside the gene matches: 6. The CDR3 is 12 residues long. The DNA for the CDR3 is TGTGCCAGCGACCGGGACAGGGAAGAAGCTTTCTTT. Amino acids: CASDRDREEAFF.

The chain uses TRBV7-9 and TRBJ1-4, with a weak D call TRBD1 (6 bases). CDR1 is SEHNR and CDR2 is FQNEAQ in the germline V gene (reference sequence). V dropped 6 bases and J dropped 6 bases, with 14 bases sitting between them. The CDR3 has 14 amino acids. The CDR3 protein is CASSAGTNDEKLFF. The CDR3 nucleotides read TGTGCCAGCAGTGCCGGGACAAATGATGAAAAACTGTTTTTT.

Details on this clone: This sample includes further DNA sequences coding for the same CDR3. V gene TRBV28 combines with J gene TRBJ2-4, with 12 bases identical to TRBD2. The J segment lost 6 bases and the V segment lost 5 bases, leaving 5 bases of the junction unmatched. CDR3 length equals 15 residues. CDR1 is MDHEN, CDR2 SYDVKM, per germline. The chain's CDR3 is CASSPGGLAGNIQYF. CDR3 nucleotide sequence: TGTGCCAGCAGTCCAGGGGGACTAGCGGGAAACATTCAGTACTTC. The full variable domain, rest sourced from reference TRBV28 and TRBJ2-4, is DVKVTQSSRYLVKRTGEKVFLECVQDMDHENMFWYRQDPGLGLRLIYFSYDVKMKEKGDIPEGYSVSREKKERFSLILESASTNQTSMYLCASSPGGLAGNIQYFGAGTRLSVL.

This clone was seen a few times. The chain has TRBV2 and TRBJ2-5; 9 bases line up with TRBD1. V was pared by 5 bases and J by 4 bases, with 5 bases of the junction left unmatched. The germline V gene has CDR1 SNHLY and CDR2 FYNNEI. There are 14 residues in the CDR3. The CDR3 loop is CASSPDRGGETQYF. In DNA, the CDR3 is TGTGCCAGCAGTCCGGACAGGGGCGGAGAGACCCAGTACTTC.

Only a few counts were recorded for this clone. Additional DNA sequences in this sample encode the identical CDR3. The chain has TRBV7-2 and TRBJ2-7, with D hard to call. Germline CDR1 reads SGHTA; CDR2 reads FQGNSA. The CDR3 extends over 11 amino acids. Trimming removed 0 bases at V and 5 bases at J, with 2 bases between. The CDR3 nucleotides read TGTGCCAGCAGCTTAGCCCACGAGCAGTACTTC. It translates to CASSLAHEQYF.

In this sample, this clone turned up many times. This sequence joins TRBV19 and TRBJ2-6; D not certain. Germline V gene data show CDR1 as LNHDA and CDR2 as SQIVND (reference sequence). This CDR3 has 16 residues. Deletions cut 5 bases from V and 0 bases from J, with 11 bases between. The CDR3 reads CASSFITTSGANVLTF. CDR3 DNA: TGTGCCAGTAGTTTTATCACCACCTCTGGGGCCAACGTCCTGACTTTC.

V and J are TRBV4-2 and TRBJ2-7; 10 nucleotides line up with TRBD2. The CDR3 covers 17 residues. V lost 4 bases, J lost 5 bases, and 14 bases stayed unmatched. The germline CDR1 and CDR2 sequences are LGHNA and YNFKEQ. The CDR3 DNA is TGTGCCAGCAGCCTTCAAACATCTAGCGGGAGAGGGGACGAGCAGTACTTC. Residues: CASSLQTSSGRGDEQYF.